The 23 T cell receptor beta chains below come from one sample, sequenced in a study of radiation and T cells in renal cell carcinoma. This table comes from immunoSEQ multiplex PCR, and its TCRdb copy is limited to in-frame clones, with some not included. The sample includes around 20,000 clones, about 60% of them seen just once. Documented treatment: treatment-naive control, cytoreductive nephrectomy. The material was tumor tissue, obtained from a patient whose treatment was nephrectomy without radiotherapy. These receptors were obtained from a man aged 45 to 65 with renal cell carcinoma.

The rearrangement links TRBV30 to TRBJ1-1; D not certain. Germline V gene data show CDR1 as GTSNPN and CDR2 as SVGIG (reference sequence). The CDR3 has 12 amino acids. Trimming stripped 2 bases from V and 3 bases from J, with 7 bases between. The CDR3 is CAWSMRHTEAFF. CDR3 in DNA: TGTGCCTGGAGTATGAGGCACACTGAAGCTTTCTTT.

The chain joins TRBV19 to TRBJ2-5, with TRBD2 matching 8 bases. V was clipped by 4 bases and J by 4 bases; unmatched bases: 8. This CDR3 spans 15 amino acids. CDR1 and CDR2 (germline): LNHDA, SQIVND (reference sequence). CDR3 coding DNA: TGTGCCAGTAGTACTCCCACTAGCGGAAGAGAGACCCAGTACTTC. Translation: CASSTPTSGRETQYF.

The V call is TRBV29-1, the J call TRBJ1-2, with 10 bases aligning to TRBD1. The CDR3 is 13 residues long. Trimming cost V 7 bases and J 9 bases; bases outside gene matches: 11. CDR1 is SQVTM and CDR2 is ANQGSEA in the germline V gene. CDR3 sequence (DNA): TGCAGCGCCCGGCTCCGGGACAGGGGAAGCTACACCTTC. Protein product: CSARLRDRGSYTF.

The V and J genes are TRBV29-1 and TRBJ1-3; 7 nucleotides line up with TRBD1. The V segment lost 7 bases and the J segment 5 bases; nucleotides outside the gene matches: 2. Germline V gene sequence: CDR1 SQVTM, CDR2 ANQGSEA. This CDR3 comprises 11 residues. The chain's CDR3 is CSAQGRNTIYF. DNA of the CDR3: TGCAGCGCACAGGGGAGAAACACCATATATTTT.

The rearrangement uses TRBV5-4 and TRBJ1-1; D uncertain. Germline assignment: CDR1 SGHNT and CDR2 YYREEE (reference sequence). V dropped 5 bases and J dropped 0 bases, with 5 bases sitting between them. This CDR3 contains 12 residues. The CDR3 bases are TGTGCCAGCAGTTTATTGAACACTGAAGCTTTCTTT. Translation: CASSLLNTEAFF. Full variable domain (missing parts from reference TRBV5-4 and TRBJ1-1): ETGVTQSPTHLIKTRGQQVTLRCSSQSGHNTVSWYQQALGQGPQFIFQYYREEENGRGNFPPRFSGLQFPNYSSELNVNALELDDSALYLCASSLLNTEAFFGQGTRLTVV.

This clone was counted only a few times. This chain joins TRBV28 and TRBJ2-5; maybe TRBD1 (6 bases). The CDR3 covers 16 residues. Deletions cut 1 base from V and 2 bases from J, with 14 bases between. CDR1 is MDHEN, CDR2 SYDVKM, per germline. The CDR3 nucleotides are TGTGCCAGCAGTTTATCCCTGACAGGTTCTCAAGAGACCCAGTACTTC. Residues: CASSLSLTGSQETQYF.

This chain uses TRBV11-2 with TRBJ1-1; tentative D call: TRBD1 (6 bases). This CDR3 is built from 19 residues. Per germline, CDR1 SGHAT and CDR2 FQNNGV. V lost 5 bases to trimming and J lost 5 bases, with 30 bases between them. In DNA form, the CDR3 reads TGTGCCAGCAGCCTCCGGACCCAAGTTCGACAGGAGGCGTGGACTGAAGCTTTCTTT. This codes for CASSLRTQVRQEAWTEAFF.

This clone was picked up one time. The chain links TRBV5-4 to TRBJ1-2, with no clear D. The CDR3 is 13 amino acids. The germline CDR1 and CDR2 sequences are SGHNT and YYREEE (reference sequence). V lost 1 base to trimming and J lost 0 bases, with 4 bases between them. The CDR3 region has the DNA TGTGCCAGCAGCTTGAGTCCTAACTATGGCTACACCTTC. It translates to CASSLSPNYGYTF. Using reference TRBV5-4 and TRBJ1-2 for the parts outside the CDR3, the full variable domain is ETGVTQSPTHLIKTRGQQVTLRCSSQSGHNTVSWYQQALGQGPQFIFQYYREEENGRGNFPPRFSGLQFPNYSSELNVNALELDDSALYLCASSLSPNYGYTFGSGTRLTVV.

This chain joins TRBV7-9 and TRBJ2-2, with 8 bases aligning to TRBD1. V was clipped by 6 bases and J by 6 bases; unmatched bases: 6. Germline CDR1 reads SEHNR; CDR2 reads FQNEAQ (reference sequence). The CDR3 loop spans 14 amino acids. The CDR3 here is CASRQDRVAGELFF. As DNA, the CDR3 is TGTGCCAGCAGGCAGGACAGGGTGGCCGGGGAGCTGTTTTTT.

The chain recombines TRBV4-1 with TRBJ2-7; D unresolved. V lost 1 base, J lost 4 bases, and 8 bases lay in between. Germline CDR1 MGHRA, CDR2 YSYEKL. The CDR3 has 13 residues. The CDR3 region is CASSQVTNYEQYF. The CDR3 DNA follows: TGCGCCAGCAGCCAAGTTACCAATTACGAGCAGTACTTC.

V usage is TRBV7-2 and J usage is TRBJ1-3; no clear D gene. In germline, CDR1 is SGHTA, CDR2 FQGNSA. This CDR3 contains 16 residues. V shed 4 bases and J shed 0 bases, with 13 bases lying between them. The CDR3 DNA is TGTGCCAGCAGCTCCCTCATTGGGGTCTCTGGAAACACCATATATTTT. It yields the protein CASSSLIGVSGNTIYF.

This chain links TRBV6-1 with TRBJ2-1; D is uncertain. V was pared by 6 bases and J by 3 bases, with 9 bases between. The length of the CDR3 is 13 residues. Germline CDR1 is MNHNS and CDR2 is SASEGT. This CDR3 is CASSPLDYNEQFF. The DNA for the CDR3 is TGTGCCAGCAGCCCGCTAGACTACAATGAGCAGTTCTTC.

The J gene is TRBJ2-3, the V gene TRBV2; D call uncertain. Germline CDR1 SNHLY, CDR2 FYNNEI. This CDR3 is 14 amino acids long. The V and J ends lost 11 bases and 2 bases respectively, with 17 bases between them. Here the CDR3 reads CAGVLGVSTDTQYF. For the CDR3, the DNA is TGTGCCGGGGTCCTTGGGGTCTCCACAGATACGCAGTATTTT.

This clone was found a few times. This sequence joins TRBV6-5 and TRBJ2-7; no firm D call. V was trimmed by 2 bases and J by 3 bases, leaving 8 bases between them. CDR1 is MNHEY and CDR2 is SVGAGI in the germline V gene. This CDR3 is 13 amino acids long. CDR3 nucleotide sequence: TGTGCCAGCAGTTACGGGGTAATCTACGAGCAGTACTTC. Translation gives CASSYGVIYEQYF.

V usage is TRBV4-3 and J usage is TRBJ1-4; D perhaps matches TRBD1 (6 bases). Germline V lookup: CDR1 LGHNA, CDR2 YSLEER. This CDR3 has 15 amino acids. Trimming cost V 4 bases and J 8 bases, with 17 bases left between them. The CDR3 reads CASSPWSGGKEKLFF. Here the CDR3 DNA reads TGCGCCAGCAGCCCGTGGTCGGGGGGCAAAGAAAAACTGTTTTTT.

This clone ranks as medium-sized. The chain has TRBV9 and TRBJ2-3; no firm D call. Germline CDR1 and CDR2: SGDLS and YYNGEE. Trimming pared 4 bases from V and 0 bases from J, leaving 9 bases between. CDR3 size: 14 residues. The CDR3 sequence: CASSPSDSTDTQYF. The CDR3 nucleotides are TGTGCCAGCAGCCCCAGCGATAGCACAGATACGCAGTATTTT. Variable domain in full (rest from reference TRBV9 and TRBJ2-3): DSGVTQTPKHLITATGQRVTLRCSPRSGDLSVYWYQQSLDQGLQFLIQYYNGEERAKGNILERFSAQQFPDLHSELNLSSLELGDSALYFCASSPSDSTDTQYFGPGTRLTVL.

The sample holds a few counts of this clone. The rearrangement uses TRBV19 and TRBJ1-5, with 11 bases lining up with TRBD1. Germline values: CDR1 LNHDA, CDR2 SQIVND (reference sequence). V was clipped by 4 bases and J by 7 bases; unmatched bases: 6. The length of the CDR3 is 15 residues. The CDR3: CASSTLGQGVQPQHF. The CDR3 nucleotides read TGTGCCAGTAGTACCCTGGGACAGGGGGTACAGCCCCAGCATTTT. The full variable domain, its missing parts supplied by reference TRBV19 and TRBJ1-5, is DGGITQSPKYLFRKEGQNVTLSCEQNLNHDAMYWYRQDPGQGLRLIYYSQIVNDFQKGDIAEGYSVSREKKESFPLTVTSAQKNPTAFYLCASSTLGQGVQPQHFGDGTRLSIL.

This chain uses TRBV5-1 with TRBJ1-5, with 9 positions matching TRBD1. This CDR3 comprises 15 residues. The V segment lost 4 bases and the J segment 1 base; nucleotides outside the gene matches: 3. CDR1 SGHRS and CDR2 YFSETQ come from the germline V gene. The CDR3: CASSPGTGSNQPQHF. The CDR3 nucleotides are TGCGCCAGCAGCCCGGGGACAGGGAGCAATCAGCCCCAGCATTTT.

This chain joins TRBV7-6 and TRBJ1-5; a possible D gene is TRBD1 (5 bases). This CDR3 has 15 residues. The V end was cut by 2 bases, the J end by 3 bases, with 11 bases between. Germline lookup yields CDR1 SGHVS and CDR2 FNYEAQ. The CDR3 protein is CASSLRTGPNQPQHF. The DNA of the CDR3 is TGTGCCAGCAGCTTAAGAACAGGACCCAATCAGCCCCAGCATTTT.

This clone has more than one count but fewer than ten. The chain joins TRBV4-3 to TRBJ2-3; D possibly corresponds to TRBD2 (6 bases). Germline V gene lookup returns CDR1 LGHNA and CDR2 YSLEER. V lost 0 bases, J lost 0 bases, and 10 bases lay in between. The CDR3 covers 16 residues. The CDR3 sequence: CASSQEAAGSTDTQYF. CDR3 in DNA: TGCGCCAGCAGCCAAGAGGCGGCGGGGAGCACAGATACGCAGTATTTT.

The chain is built from TRBV5-1 and TRBJ1-1; 7 bases line up with TRBD1. This CDR3 is built from 15 residues. Germline V lookup: CDR1 SGHRS, CDR2 YFSETQ. Trimming cost V 7 bases and J 2 bases; bases outside gene matches: 11. This CDR3 is CASGLTGTDNTEAFF. The CDR3 coding sequence is TGCGCCAGCGGACTCACCGGGACAGATAACACTGAAGCTTTCTTT.

The V and J genes are TRBV6-6 and TRBJ2-1, with D perhaps matching TRBD1 (5 bases). Germline values: CDR1 MNHNY, CDR2 SVGAGI (reference sequence). The germline V and J ends were trimmed by 0 bases and 8 bases, with 11 bases remaining between them. The CDR3 loop spans 14 amino acids. CDR3 DNA sequence: TGTGCCAGCAGTTACTCGGGGCATCTCGATGAGCAGTTCTTC. Translating it yields CASSYSGHLDEQFF.

The chain joins TRBV18 to TRBJ2-1; D is unclear. Per germline, CDR1 KGHSH and CDR2 LQKENI. CDR3 length equals 13 residues. Between the trimmed V and J ends, which lost 8 bases and 7 bases, there was a span of 15 bases. CDR3 residues: CASPSATINEQFF. Here the CDR3 DNA reads TGTGCCAGCCCGTCAGCAACGATAAATGAGCAGTTCTTC.